The entry below describes one T cell receptor (beta chain). Its antigen remains unknown. TCR beta CDR3 region amplification was performed from RNA transcripts. A set of HTBI primers served as the primers for a first-round RT-PCR of the TCR CDR3. TCRdb recomputed calls from the multiplex PCR reads with MiXCR, one row per CDR3 protein. The data contain some 500,000 distinct CDR3 sequences, around 16% of them singletons. This entry belongs to a study of T cells in Graves' hyperthyroidism and ophthalmopathy. Regarding the study as a whole: It was a median roughly six months before onset that the model predicted ophthalmopathy.

Lactation, pregnancy, other autoimmune disease or uncontrolled infection excluded patients. The V gene end was trimmed by 3 bases and the J gene end by 6 bases; junction bases not matched to a gene: 1. Germline assignment: CDR1 SGHRS and CDR2 YFSETQ. CDR3 size: 13 residues. The rearrangement joins TRBV5-1 to TRBJ1-4; 8 bases are shared with TRBD1. Sequences were obtained from blood. This clonotype was obtained from a woman between 25 and 40 years old with Graves' ophthalmopathy. CDR3 loop: CASSSDRDEKLFF. The CDR3 nucleotides are TGCGCCAGCAGCTCGGACAGGGATGAAAAACTGTTTTTT.